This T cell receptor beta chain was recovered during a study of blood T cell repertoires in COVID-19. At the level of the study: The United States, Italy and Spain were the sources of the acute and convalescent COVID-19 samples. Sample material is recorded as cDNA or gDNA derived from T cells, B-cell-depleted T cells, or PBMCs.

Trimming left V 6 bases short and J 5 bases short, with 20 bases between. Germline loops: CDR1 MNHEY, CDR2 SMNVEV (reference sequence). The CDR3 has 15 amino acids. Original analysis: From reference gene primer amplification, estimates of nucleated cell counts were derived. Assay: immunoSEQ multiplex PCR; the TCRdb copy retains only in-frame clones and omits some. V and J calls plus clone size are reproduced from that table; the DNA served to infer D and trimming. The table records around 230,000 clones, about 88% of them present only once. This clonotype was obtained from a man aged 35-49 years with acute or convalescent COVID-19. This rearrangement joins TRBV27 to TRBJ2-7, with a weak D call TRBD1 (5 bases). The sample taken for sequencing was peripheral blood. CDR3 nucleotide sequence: TGTGCCAGCAGCCCCTATGTTGGCAGGGTAAACGAGCAGTACTTC. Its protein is CASSPYVGRVNEQYF.